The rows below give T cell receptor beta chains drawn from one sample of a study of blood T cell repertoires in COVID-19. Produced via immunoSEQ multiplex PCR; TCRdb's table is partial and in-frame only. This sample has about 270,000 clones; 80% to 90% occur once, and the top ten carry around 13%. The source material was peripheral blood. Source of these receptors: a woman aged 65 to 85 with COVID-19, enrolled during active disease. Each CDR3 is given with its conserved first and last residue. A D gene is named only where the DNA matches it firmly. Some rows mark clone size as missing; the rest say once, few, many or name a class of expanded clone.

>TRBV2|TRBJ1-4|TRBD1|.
CASSREGQGNEKLFF
TGTGCCAGCAGTCGTGAAGGACAGGGCAATGAAAAACTGTTTTTT
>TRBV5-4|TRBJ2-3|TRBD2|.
CASSAGLDSSTDTQYF
TGTGCCAGCAGCGCCGGACTAGACTCTAGCACAGATACGCAGTATTTT
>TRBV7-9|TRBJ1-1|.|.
CASSLNAGTEAFF
TGTGCCAGCAGCTTAAATGCAGGCACTGAAGCTTTCTTT
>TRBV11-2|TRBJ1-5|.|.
CASSPLGGAVQPQHF
TGTGCCAGCAGCCCCCTTGGTGGGGCGGTTCAGCCCCAGCATTTT
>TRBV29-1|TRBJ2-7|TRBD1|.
CSVSGTGRNEQYF
TGCAGCGTCTCCGGGACAGGGAGGAACGAGCAGTACTTC
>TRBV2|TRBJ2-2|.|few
CASSDARASGELFF
TGTGCCAGCAGTGACGCGCGAGCGTCCGGGGAGCTGTTTTTT
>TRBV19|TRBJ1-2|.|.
CASVEGGYGYTF
TGTGCCAGTGTTGAAGGGGGCTATGGCTACACCTTC
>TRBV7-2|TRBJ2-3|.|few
CASSLAGPSDTQYF
TGTGCCAGCAGCTTAGCGGGGCCCTCAGATACGCAGTATTTT
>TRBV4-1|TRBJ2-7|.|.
CASSQPPGLSPYEQYF
TGCGCCAGCAGCCAACCCCCAGGGCTCTCGCCCTACGAGCAGTACTTC
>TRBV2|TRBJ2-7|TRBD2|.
CASSGEGYEQYF
TGTGCCAGCAGTGGGGAGGGCTACGAGCAGTACTTC
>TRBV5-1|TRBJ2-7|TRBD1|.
CASSLVGTGVAYEQYF
TGCGCCAGCAGCTTGGTAGGGACAGGGGTCGCCTACGAGCAGTACTTC
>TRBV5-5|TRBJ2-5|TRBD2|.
CASSFGLAGGVQETQYF
TGTGCCAGCAGCTTTGGACTAGCGGGGGGAGTCCAAGAGACCCAGTACTTC
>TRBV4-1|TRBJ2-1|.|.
CASSIEGGQNNEQFF
TGCGCCAGCAGTATCGAAGGAGGCCAAAACAATGAGCAGTTCTTC
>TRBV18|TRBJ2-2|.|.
CASSPRRGGENTGELFF
TGTGCCAGCTCACCTCGCCGCGGGGGCGAAAACACCGGGGAGCTGTTTTTT
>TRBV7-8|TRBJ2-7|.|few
CASSPFSGRFSSYEQYF
TGTGCCAGCAGCCCCTTTTCGGGAAGGTTCAGCTCCTACGAGCAGTACTTC
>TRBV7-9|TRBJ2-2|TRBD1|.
CASSSWTGPNGELFF
TGTGCCAGCAGCTCCTGGACAGGGCCTAACGGGGAGCTGTTTTTT
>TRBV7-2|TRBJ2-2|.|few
CASGSDRFGELFF
TGTGCCAGCGGGTCGGACAGATTCGGGGAGCTGTTTTTT
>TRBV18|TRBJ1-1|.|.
CASSPSRYGEAFF
TGTGCCAGCTCACCATCGAGGTATGGTGAAGCTTTCTTT
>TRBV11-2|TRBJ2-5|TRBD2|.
CASSNRGGSETQYF
TGTGCCAGCTCCAACCGCGGGGGGTCGGAGACCCAGTACTTC
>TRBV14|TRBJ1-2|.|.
CASSPWGGGSYGYTF
TGTGCCAGCAGCCCCTGGGGAGGGGGGAGCTATGGCTACACCTTC
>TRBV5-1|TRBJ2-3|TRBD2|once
CASSDSGGAPDTQYF
TGCGCCAGCAGCGATAGCGGGGGGGCCCCAGATACGCAGTATTTT
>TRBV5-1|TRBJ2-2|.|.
CASSLGQTLTGELFF
TGCGCCAGCAGCTTGGGACAGACTCTCACCGGGGAGCTGTTTTTT
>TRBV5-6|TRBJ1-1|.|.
CASSFSRSEAFF
TGTGCCAGCAGCTTTTCTAGGTCTGAAGCTTTCTTT
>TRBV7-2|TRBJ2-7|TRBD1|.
CASSPTLGQGPREQYF
TGTGCCAGCAGCCCAACCCTCGGACAGGGACCGCGTGAGCAGTACTTC
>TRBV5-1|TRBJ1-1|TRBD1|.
CASSLPGTGTNTEAFF
TGCGCCAGCAGCCTCCCCGGGACAGGGACTAACACTGAAGCTTTCTTT
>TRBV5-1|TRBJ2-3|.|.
CASSPRDSTTDTQYF
TGCGCCAGCAGCCCGCGGGACAGCACCACAGATACGCAGTATTTT
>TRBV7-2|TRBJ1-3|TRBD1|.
CASSFMSQGFRNTIYF
TGTGCCAGCAGCTTCATGTCACAGGGGTTCCGAAACACCATATATTTT
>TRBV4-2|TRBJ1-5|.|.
CASSPFSNQPQHF
TGTGCCAGCAGCCCTTTTAGCAATCAGCCCCAGCATTTT
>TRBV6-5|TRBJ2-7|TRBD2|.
CASSLRGTSSYEQYF
TGTGCCAGCAGTTTGAGGGGGACTAGCAGCTACGAGCAGTACTTC